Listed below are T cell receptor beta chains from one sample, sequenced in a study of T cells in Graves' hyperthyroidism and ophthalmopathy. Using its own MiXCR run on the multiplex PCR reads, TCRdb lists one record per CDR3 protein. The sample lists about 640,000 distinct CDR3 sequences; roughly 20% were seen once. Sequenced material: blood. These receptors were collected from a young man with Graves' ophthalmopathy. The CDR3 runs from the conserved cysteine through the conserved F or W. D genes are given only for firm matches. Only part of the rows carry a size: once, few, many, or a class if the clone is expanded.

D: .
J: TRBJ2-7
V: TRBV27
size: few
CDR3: CASSLSLLSVSYNEQYF
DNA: TGTGCCAGCAGTTTATCGCTTTTGTCCGTCTCCTACAATGAGCAGTACTTC

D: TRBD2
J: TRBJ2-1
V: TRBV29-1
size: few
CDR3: CSAVTSGDNEQFF
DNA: TGCAGCGCCGTGACTAGCGGGGATAATGAGCAGTTCTTC

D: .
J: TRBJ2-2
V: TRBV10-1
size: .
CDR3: CASSESQLGELFF
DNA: TGCGCCAGCAGTGAGTCTCAACTCGGGGAGCTGTTTTTT

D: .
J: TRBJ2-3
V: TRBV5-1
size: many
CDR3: CASSNSRAGTDTQYF
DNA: TGCGCCAGCAGCAACTCCCGGGCCGGGACAGATACGCAGTATTTT

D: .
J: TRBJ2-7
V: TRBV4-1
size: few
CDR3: CASSQVAVSGGYEQYF
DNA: TGCGCCAGCAGCCAGGTAGCGGTATCCGGTGGGTACGAGCAGTACTTC

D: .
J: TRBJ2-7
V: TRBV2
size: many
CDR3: CASIRTTPFEQYF
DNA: TGTGCCAGCATTAGGACGACTCCGTTCGAGCAGTACTTC

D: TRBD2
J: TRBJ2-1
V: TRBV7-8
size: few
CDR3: CASSFNAGTGTSGYNEQFF
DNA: TGTGCCAGCAGCTTCAACGCCGGGACAGGGACTAGCGGATACAATGAGCAGTTCTTC

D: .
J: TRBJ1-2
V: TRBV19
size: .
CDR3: CASTPTDGSGGYGYTF
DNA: TGTGCCAGTACCCCTACAGATGGTTCCGGGGGCTATGGCTACACCTTC

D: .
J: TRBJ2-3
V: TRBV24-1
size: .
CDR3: CATTDSYSDTQYF
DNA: TGTGCCACCACGGACAGTTATTCAGATACGCAGTATTTT

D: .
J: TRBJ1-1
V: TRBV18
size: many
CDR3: CASSGVGQYTEAFF
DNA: TGTGCCAGCTCCGGGGTCGGGCAGTACACTGAAGCTTTCTTT

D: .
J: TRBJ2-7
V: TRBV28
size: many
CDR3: CASSSRRSSYEQYF
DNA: TGTGCCAGCAGTTCCCGACGGAGCTCCTACGAGCAGTACTTC

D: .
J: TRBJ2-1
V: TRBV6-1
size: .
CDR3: CASSGLGSLISYNEQFF
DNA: TGTGCCAGCAGTGGACTCGGGTCTTTGATCTCCTACAATGAGCAGTTCTTC

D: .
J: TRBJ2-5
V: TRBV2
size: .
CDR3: CASIPGGIETQYF
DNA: TGTGCCAGCATCCCCGGAGGGATTGAGACCCAGTACTTC

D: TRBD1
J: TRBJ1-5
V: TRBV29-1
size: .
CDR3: CSVEGAGGLHQPQHF
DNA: TGCAGCGTTGAGGGTGCAGGGGGCTTGCATCAGCCCCAGCATTTT

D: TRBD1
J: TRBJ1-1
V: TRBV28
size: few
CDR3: CASSFSDRYYAEAFF
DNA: TGTGCCAGCAGTTTCTCGGACAGGTACTACGCTGAAGCTTTCTTT

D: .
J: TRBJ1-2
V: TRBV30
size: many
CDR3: CAWSPLRGNGYTF
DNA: TGTGCCTGGAGCCCTTTGAGGGGGAACGGCTACACCTTC

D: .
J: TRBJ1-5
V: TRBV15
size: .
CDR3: CATSSLVQDRIQPQHF
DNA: TGTGCCACCAGCAGCCTCGTACAAGACAGAATCCAGCCCCAGCATTTT

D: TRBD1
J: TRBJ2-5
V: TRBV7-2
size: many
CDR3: CASNRGGRKETQYF
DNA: TGTGCCAGCAATAGAGGGGGCCGGAAAGAGACCCAGTACTTC

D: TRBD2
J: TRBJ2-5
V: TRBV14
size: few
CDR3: CASSQGTSGSRETQYF
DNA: TGTGCCAGCAGCCAAGGAACTAGCGGGAGTCGGGAGACCCAGTACTTC

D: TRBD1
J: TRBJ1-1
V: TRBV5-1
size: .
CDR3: CASSSGTGGAYLPEAFF
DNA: TGCGCCAGCAGCTCCGGGACAGGGGGCGCATATTTACCTGAAGCTTTCTTT

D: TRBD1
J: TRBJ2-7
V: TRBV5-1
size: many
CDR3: CASSLRQGSQEQYF
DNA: TGCGCCAGCAGCCTCAGACAGGGGTCACAGGAGCAGTACTTC

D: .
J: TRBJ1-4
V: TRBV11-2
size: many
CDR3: CASRPDGAGPGEKLFF
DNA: TGTGCCAGCAGGCCGGACGGAGCCGGCCCAGGTGAAAAACTGTTTTTT

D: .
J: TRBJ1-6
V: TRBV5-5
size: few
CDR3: CASSLVQDNSPLHF
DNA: TGTGCCAGCAGCTTGGTACAGGATAATTCACCCCTCCACTTT

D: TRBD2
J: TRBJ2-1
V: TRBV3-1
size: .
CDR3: CASSQGLAGGGHNEQFF
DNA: TGTGCCAGCAGCCAAGGACTAGCGGGAGGAGGCCACAATGAGCAGTTCTTC

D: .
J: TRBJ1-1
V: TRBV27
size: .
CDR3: CASSQPGENTEAFF
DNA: TGTGCCAGCAGCCAACCGGGGGAGAACACTGAAGCTTTCTTT

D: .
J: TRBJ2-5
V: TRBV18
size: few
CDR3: CASSPPLGGETQYF
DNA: TGTGCCAGCTCACCACCCCTGGGAGGAGAGACCCAGTACTTC